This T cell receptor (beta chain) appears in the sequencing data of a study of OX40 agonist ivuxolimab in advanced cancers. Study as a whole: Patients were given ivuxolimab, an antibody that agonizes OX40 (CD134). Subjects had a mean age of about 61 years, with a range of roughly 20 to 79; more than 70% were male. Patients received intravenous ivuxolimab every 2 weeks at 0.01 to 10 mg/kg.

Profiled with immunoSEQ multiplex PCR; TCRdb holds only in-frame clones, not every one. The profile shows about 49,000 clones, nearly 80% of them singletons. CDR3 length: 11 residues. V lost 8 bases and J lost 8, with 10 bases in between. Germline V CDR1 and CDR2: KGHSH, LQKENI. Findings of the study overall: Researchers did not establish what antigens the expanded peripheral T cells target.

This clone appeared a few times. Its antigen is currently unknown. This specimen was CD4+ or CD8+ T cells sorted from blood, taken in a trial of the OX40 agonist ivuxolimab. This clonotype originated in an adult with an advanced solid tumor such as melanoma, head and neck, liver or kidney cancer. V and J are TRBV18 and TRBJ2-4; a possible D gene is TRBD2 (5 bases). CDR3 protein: CASAVRDIQYF. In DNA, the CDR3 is TGTGCCAGCGCGGTGAGGGACATTCAGTACTTC.